These 4 T cell receptor beta chains originate from one sample sequenced in a study of shared clonotypes between healthy human individuals. Profiling relied on immunoSEQ multiplex PCR, and the TCRdb table lists in-frame clones only, not all of them. The table lists approximately 2.4 million clones, under 97% of them singletons. Sequencing was performed on naive CD4+ T cells sorted from blood. Described subset: CD45RA+ positively selected. These receptor sequences come from a man aged 18-30 years in good health.

The chain uses TRBV12-5 and TRBJ2-5, with D uncertain. CDR1 LGHNT and CDR2 FRNRAP come from the germline V gene. V lost 5 bases and J lost 1, with 14 bases in between. The CDR3 has 15 amino acids. CDR3 protein: CASGPRAGSQETQYF. DNA of the CDR3: TGTGCTAGTGGTCCACGAGCAGGCAGCCAAGAGACCCAGTACTTC.

This chain joins TRBV18 and TRBJ2-5; possibly TRBD1 or TRBD2 for D (6 bases each). Looked up from germline, CDR1 is KGHSH and CDR2 is LQKENI. The CDR3 length is 15 residues. V was trimmed by 3 bases and J by 5 bases, leaving 16 bases between them. Here the CDR3 DNA reads TGTGCCAGCTCACCGGGAGGACAGCTCCAGGAGACCCAGTACTTC. Translation: CASSPGGQLQETQYF.

V gene TRBV7-2 combines with J gene TRBJ2-3, with D possibly TRBD1 on 5 matching bases. This CDR3 contains 15 residues. Germline V lookup: CDR1 SGHTA, CDR2 FQGNSA. Deletions cut 2 bases from V and 1 base from J, with 10 bases between. The CDR3 is CASSLFGRGTDTQYF. CDR3 DNA sequence: TGTGCCAGCAGCTTATTCGGCAGGGGCACAGATACGCAGTATTTT.

This chain links TRBV28 with TRBJ2-7; the D is unclear. Trimming cost V 5 bases and J 9 bases, with 11 bases left between them. Germline V gene sequence: CDR1 MDHEN, CDR2 SYDVKM. There are 11 residues in the CDR3. CDR3 sequence reads: CASSPRSGQYF. Written as DNA, the CDR3 is TGTGCCAGCAGTCCAAGGTCTGGGCAGTACTTC.